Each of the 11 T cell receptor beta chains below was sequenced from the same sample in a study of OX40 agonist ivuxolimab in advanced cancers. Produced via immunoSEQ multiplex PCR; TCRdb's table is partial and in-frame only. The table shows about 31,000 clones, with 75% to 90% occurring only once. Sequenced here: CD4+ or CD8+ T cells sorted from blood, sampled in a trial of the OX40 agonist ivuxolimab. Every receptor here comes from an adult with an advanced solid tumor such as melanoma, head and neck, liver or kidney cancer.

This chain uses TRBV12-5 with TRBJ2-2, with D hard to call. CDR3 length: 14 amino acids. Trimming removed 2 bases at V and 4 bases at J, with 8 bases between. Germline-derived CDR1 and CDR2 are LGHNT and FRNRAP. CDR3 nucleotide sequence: TGTGCTAGTGGTTTGATGACTTTCACCGGGGAGCTGTTTTTT. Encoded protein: CASGLMTFTGELFF.

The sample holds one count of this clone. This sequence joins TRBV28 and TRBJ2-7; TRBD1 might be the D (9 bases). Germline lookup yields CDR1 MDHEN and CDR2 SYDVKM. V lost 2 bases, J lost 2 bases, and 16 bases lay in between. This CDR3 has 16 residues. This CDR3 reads CASSLAGGQGTYEQYF. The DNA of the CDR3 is TGTGCCAGCAGTTTAGCGGGGGGACAGGGAACCTACGAGCAGTACTTC.

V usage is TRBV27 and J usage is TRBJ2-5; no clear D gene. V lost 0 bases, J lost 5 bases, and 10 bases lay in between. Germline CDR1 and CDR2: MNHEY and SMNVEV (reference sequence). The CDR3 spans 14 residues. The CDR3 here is CASSLSVVGETQYF. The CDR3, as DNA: TGTGCCAGCAGTTTATCGGTGGTTGGGGAGACCCAGTACTTC.

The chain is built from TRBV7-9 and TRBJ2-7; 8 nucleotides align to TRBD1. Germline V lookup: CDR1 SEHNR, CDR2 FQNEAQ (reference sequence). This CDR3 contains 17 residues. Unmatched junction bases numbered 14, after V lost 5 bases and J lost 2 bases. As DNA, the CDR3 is TGTGCCAGCAGCCCGAGGGCCGCGGGACAGGAGACCTACGAGCAGTACTTC. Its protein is CASSPRAAGQETYEQYF. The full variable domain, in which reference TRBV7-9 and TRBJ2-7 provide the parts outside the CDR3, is DTGVSQNPRHKITKRGQNVTFRCDPISEHNRLYWYRQTLGQGPEFLTYFQNEAQLEKSRLLSDRFSAERPKGSFSTLEIQRTEQGDSAMYLCASSPRAAGQETYEQYFGPGTRLTVT.

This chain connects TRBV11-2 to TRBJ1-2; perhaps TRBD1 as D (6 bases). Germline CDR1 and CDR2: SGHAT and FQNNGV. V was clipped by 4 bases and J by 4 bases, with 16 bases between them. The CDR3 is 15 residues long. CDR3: CASSWGGRGFYGYTF. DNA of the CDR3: TGTGCCAGCAGCTGGGGCGGCAGGGGCTTCTATGGCTACACCTTC.

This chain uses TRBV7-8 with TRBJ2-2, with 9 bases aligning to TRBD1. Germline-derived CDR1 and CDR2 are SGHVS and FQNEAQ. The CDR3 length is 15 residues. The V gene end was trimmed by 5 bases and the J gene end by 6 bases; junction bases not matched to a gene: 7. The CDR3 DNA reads TGTGCCAGCAGCCCCGGGACAGGGCGACCCGGGGAGCTGTTTTTT. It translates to CASSPGTGRPGELFF.

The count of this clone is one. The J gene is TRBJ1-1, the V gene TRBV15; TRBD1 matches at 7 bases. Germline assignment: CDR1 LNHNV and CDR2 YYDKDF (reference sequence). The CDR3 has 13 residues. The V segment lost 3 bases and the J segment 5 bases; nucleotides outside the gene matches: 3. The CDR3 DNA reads TGTGCCACCAGCAGGGAACAGGGGACTGAAGCTTTCTTT. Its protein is CATSREQGTEAFF.

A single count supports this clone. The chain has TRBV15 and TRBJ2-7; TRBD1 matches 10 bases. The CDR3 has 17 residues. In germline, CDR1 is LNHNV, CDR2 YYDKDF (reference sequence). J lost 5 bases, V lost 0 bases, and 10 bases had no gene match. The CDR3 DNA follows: TGTGCCACCAGCAGAGATCGACTGACAGGGGGCCCGGACGAGCAGTACTTC. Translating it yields CATSRDRLTGGPDEQYF.

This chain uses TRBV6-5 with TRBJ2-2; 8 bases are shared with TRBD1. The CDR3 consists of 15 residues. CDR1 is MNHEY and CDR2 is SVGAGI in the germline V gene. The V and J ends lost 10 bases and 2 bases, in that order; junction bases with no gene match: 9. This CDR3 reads CAISPTGDNTGELFF. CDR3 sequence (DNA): TGTGCCATATCTCCGACAGGGGACAACACCGGGGAGCTGTTTTTT.

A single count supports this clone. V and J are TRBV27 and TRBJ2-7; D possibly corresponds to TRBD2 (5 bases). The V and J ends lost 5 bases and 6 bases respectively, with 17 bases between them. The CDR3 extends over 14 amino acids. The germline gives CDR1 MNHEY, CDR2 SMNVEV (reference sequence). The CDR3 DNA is TGTGCCAGCAGTGTCATCGGGGAAGCGCGCGAGCAGTACTTC. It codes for CASSVIGEAREQYF.

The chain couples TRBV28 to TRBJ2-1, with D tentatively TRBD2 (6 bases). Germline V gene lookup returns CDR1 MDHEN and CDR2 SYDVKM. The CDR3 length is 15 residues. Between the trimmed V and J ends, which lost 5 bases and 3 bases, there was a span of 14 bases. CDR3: CASSPAGLLYNEQFF. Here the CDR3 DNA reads TGTGCCAGCAGTCCGGCGGGGTTACTCTACAATGAGCAGTTCTTC.